This TCR beta chain was identified during a study of blood T cell repertoires in COVID-19. For the study at large: Samples representing acute and convalescent COVID-19 were sourced from the United States, Italy and Spain. Sample material is recorded as cDNA or gDNA derived from T cells, B-cell-depleted T cells, or PBMCs.

The CDR3 is 16 residues long. Germline loops: CDR1 SGHNT, CDR2 YYREEE (reference sequence). V dropped 6 bases and J dropped 5 bases, with 21 bases sitting between them. In the authors' workflow: Researchers report that nucleated cell counts were estimated from reference gene primer amplification. Generated by immunoSEQ multiplex PCR, the TCRdb table keeps only in-frame clones and is missing some. The DNA gave D and trimming, while V, J and clone size come from that table. The data show around 300,000 clones, roughly 85% seen once. This chain uses TRBV5-4 with TRBJ2-1; possibly TRBD1 for D (6 bases). The receptor was isolated from a human donor in a cohort sampled during active COVID-19. Sequencing was carried out using peripheral blood. This CDR3 is CASTPRGRGRDNEQFF. The CDR3 nucleotides are TGTGCCAGCACCCCGAGGGGAAGGGGGAGAGACAATGAGCAGTTCTTC.